The following is a TCR beta chain sequence with its context. Its antigen is not known. Time point of the sample: after neoadjuvant nivolumab, at surgical resection. These oral cavity squamous cell carcinomas were HPV-negative and locally advanced. The entry originates in a study of neoadjuvant anti-PD-1 for oral cavity cancer. For the study at large: Patients without progression received a fourth nivolumab dose around day 43, then surgical resection on days 50-56. Study results and limitations: Each response group had just a few patients in TCR analyses.

The germline V gene encodes CDR1 SGHDN and CDR2 FVKESK. The CDR3 spans 13 residues. Trimming left V 1 base short and J 7 bases short, with 11 bases between. Most PBMC samples had 480 ng input DNA in six replicates. Assay used: immunoSEQ multiplex PCR; TCRdb lists only in-frame clones, some missing. The table lists about 10,000 clones, 60% to 70% of them singletons. The chain employs TRBV14 and TRBJ2-7; D gene unclear. The TCR originated in a person aged 35-80 years with oral cavity squamous cell carcinoma. Sequences were derived from PBMCs, sampled after nivolumab (anti-PD-1) treatment. The CDR3 is CASSQVPSGEQYF. The CDR3 nucleotides are TGTGCCAGCAGCCAAGTCCCTTCCGGAGAGCAGTACTTC.